The next 12 T cell receptor beta chains were all read from a single sample in a study of T cells after yellow fever vaccination. MiXCR, run by TCRdb on the 5' RACE reads, gives a single entry per CDR3 protein. Counted here are some 670,000 distinct CDR3 sequences, 10% to 15% occurring once; the ten biggest clones make up 15%. Sequencing was performed on PBMCs, taken on the day of the yellow fever booster vaccination. Receptors originate from a man younger than 45 who received the YFV17D yellow fever vaccine.

This clonotype was picked up a small number of times. The rearrangement joins TRBV7-2 to TRBJ2-3; 10 nucleotides agree with TRBD2. Germline V gene sequence: CDR1 SGHTA, CDR2 FQGNSA. The V segment lost 5 bases and the J segment 0 bases; nucleotides outside the gene matches: 5. The CDR3 is made up of 16 amino acids. CDR3 sequence (DNA): TGTGCCAGCAGCGCACTAGCGGGGTTAAGCACAGATACGCAGTATTTT. It codes for CASSALAGLSTDTQYF. Combining the CDR3 with reference TRBV7-2 and TRBJ2-3 gives the whole variable domain GAGVSQSPSNKVTEKGKDVELRCDPISGHTALYWYRQSLGQGLEFLIYFQGNSAPDKSGLPSDRFSAERTGGSVSTLTIQRTQQEDSAVYLCASSALAGLSTDTQYFGPGTRLTVL.

This clonotype showed up many times. The V and J genes are TRBV5-1 and TRBJ2-3; maybe TRBD2 (5 bases). Germline CDR1 is SGHRS and CDR2 is YFSETQ. V lost 2 bases and J 8 bases, leaving 18 bases between the germline ends. The length of the CDR3 is 15 residues. The CDR3 region is CASSFGGSQVGTQYF. DNA of the CDR3: TGCGCCAGCAGCTTCGGAGGCTCTCAAGTGGGTACGCAGTATTTT.

J is TRBJ2-7 and V is TRBV12-3 or TRBV12-4, with TRBD1 as a possible D gene (6 bases). V lost 7 bases and J 3 bases, leaving 19 bases between the germline ends. The CDR3 covers 15 residues. The chain's CDR3 is CASTYGVGASYEQYF. The CDR3, as DNA: TGTGCCAGCACCTACGGGGTGGGGGCGAGCTACGAGCAGTACTTC.

The V call is TRBV7-2, the J call TRBJ2-1; D call uncertain. V was clipped by 1 base and J by 0 bases, with 7 bases between them. The germline gives CDR1 SGHTA, CDR2 FQGNSA. CDR3 size: 15 residues. The DNA for the CDR3 is TGTGCCAGCAGCTTAGAGTGGAGCTCCTACAATGAGCAGTTCTTC. It translates to CASSLEWSSYNEQFF.

The V call is TRBV6-4, the J call TRBJ2-7; 9 bases agree with TRBD1. CDR1 is MRHNA and CDR2 is SNTAGT in the germline V gene. The CDR3 runs 14 residues. J was trimmed by 4 bases and V by 4 bases; bases with no gene match: 5. The CDR3 bases are TGTGCCAGCAGTGGGGACAGGGAGGAGTACGAGCAGTACTTC. It translates to CASSGDREEYEQYF.

The chain has TRBV7-2 and TRBJ2-2; a weak D match, TRBD1 (5 bases). The CDR3 sequence is 13 residues long. Germline CDR1 and CDR2: SGHTA and FQGNSA. V was trimmed by 5 bases and J by 6 bases, leaving 10 bases between them. DNA of the CDR3: TGTGCCAGCAGCACCAGGGCCGCCGGGGAGCTGTTTTTT. Translation: CASSTRAAGELFF.

The V gene is TRBV7-6, the J gene TRBJ2-5; D unresolved. CDR1 is SGHVS, CDR2 FNYEAQ, per germline. The CDR3 length is 11 residues. V lost 3 bases to trimming and J lost 9 bases, with 8 bases between them. The CDR3 reads CASSLTSAQYF. CDR3 DNA: TGTGCCAGCAGCTTGACATCGGCCCAGTACTTC.

This clonotype was observed a few times. The rearrangement links TRBV20-1 to TRBJ1-3; unclear D gene. Germline lookup yields CDR1 DFQATT and CDR2 SNEGSKA (reference sequence). CDR3 length: 13 amino acids. V lost 2 bases, J lost 0 bases, and 5 bases lay in between. The CDR3 reads CSARQSSGNTIYF. The CDR3, as DNA: TGCAGTGCTAGACAGAGCTCTGGAAACACCATATATTTT.

This clonotype turned up a few times. The V gene is TRBV6-1, the J gene TRBJ2-3; the D is unclear. The CDR3 sequence is 15 residues long. V dropped 5 bases and J dropped 4 bases, with 16 bases sitting between them. Germline CDR1 and CDR2: MNHNS and SASEGT. This CDR3 reads CASSKYGGRADTQYF. In DNA, the CDR3 is TGTGCCAGCAGTAAATACGGTGGAAGGGCAGATACGCAGTATTTT.

In this sample, this clonotype turned up a few times. This chain uses TRBV20-1 with TRBJ1-2, with D unresolved. The CDR3 extends over 13 amino acids. V was clipped by 3 bases and J by 0 bases, with 8 bases between them. The germline CDR1 and CDR2 sequences are DFQATT and SNEGSKA (reference sequence). CDR3 region: CSASGRPNYGYTF. In nucleotides, the CDR3 is TGCAGTGCTAGCGGCAGGCCTAACTATGGCTACACCTTC.

This clonotype appeared many times. The chain recombines TRBV9 with TRBJ2-5; D is uncertain. The CDR3 runs 12 residues. Per the germline V gene, CDR1 is SGDLS and CDR2 is YYNGEE. Trimming pared 0 bases from V and 3 bases from J, leaving 3 bases between. The CDR3 region has the DNA TGTGCCAGCAGCGTAGGGGAAGAGACCCAGTACTTC. Translating gives CASSVGEETQYF.

The chain recombines TRBV5-6 with TRBJ2-7, with 7 bases identical to TRBD2. J lost 3 bases, V lost 0 bases, and 6 bases had no gene match. Germline V gives CDR1 SGHDT, CDR2 YYEEEE. The CDR3 is 15 amino acids. DNA for the CDR3: TGTGCCAGCAGCTTGGGTGGGAGGGCCCTCTACGAGCAGTACTTC. Amino acids: CASSLGGRALYEQYF. Supplemented by reference TRBV5-6 and TRBJ2-7, the full variable domain reads DAGVTQSPTHLIKTRGQQVTLRCSPKSGHDTVSWYQQALGQGPQFIFQYYEEEERQRGNFPDRFSGHQFPNYSSELNVNALLLGDSALYLCASSLGGRALYEQYFGPGTRLTVT.